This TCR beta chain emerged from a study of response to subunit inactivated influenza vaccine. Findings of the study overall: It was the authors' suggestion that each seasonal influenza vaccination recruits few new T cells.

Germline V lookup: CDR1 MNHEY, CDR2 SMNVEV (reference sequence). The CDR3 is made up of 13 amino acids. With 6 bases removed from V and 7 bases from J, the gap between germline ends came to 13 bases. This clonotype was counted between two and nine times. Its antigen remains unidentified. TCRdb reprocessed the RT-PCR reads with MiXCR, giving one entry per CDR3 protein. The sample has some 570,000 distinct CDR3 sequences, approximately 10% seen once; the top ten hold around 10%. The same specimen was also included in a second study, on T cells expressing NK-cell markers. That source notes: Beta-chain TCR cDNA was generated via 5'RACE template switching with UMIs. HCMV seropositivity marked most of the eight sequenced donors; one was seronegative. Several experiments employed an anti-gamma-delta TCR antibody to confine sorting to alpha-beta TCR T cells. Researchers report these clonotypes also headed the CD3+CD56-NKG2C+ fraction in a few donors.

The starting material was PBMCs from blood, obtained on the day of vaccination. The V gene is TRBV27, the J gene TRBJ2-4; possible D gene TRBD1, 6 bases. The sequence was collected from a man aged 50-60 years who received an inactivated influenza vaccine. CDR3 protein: CASSPGTRNIQYF. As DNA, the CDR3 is TGTGCCAGCAGCCCCGGGACACGGAACATTCAGTACTTC.